This TCR beta chain was recovered during a study of CD8 T cells in ankylosing spondylitis. Germline V gene sequence: CDR1 SNHLY, CDR2 FYNNEI. Deletions cut 4 bases from V and 4 bases from J, with 19 bases between. The CDR3 is 17 amino acids. TCRdb reprocessed the 5' RACE reads via MiXCR and lists one record per CDR3 protein. The data show fewer than 200,000 distinct CDR3 sequences, around 18% seen once. The gene calls are TRBV2 and TRBJ1-4, with D possibly being TRBD1 (6 bases). This receptor was obtained from a male donor with ankylosing spondylitis or in good health (not recorded which). Material for sequencing was blood, either unsorted or a sorted T cell fraction (not recorded which). The CDR3 sequence: CASSARLGQGSNEKLFF. The CDR3 nucleotides read TGTGCCAGCAGTGCCCGATTGGGTCAGGGGAGTAATGAAAAACTGTTTTTT.